The present T cell receptor beta chain was sequenced within a study of identical twins. Study-wide results and limits: Within beta out-of-frame sequences, the excess sharing observed between twins was weaker.

TCRdb reprocessed the 5' RACE reads via MiXCR and lists one record per CDR3 protein. The data hold about 730,000 distinct CDR3 sequences, with about 20% observed a single time. This clonotype was detected only a few times. Antigen: not known. No donor was unhealthy or non-Caucasian. CDR3 length equals 15 residues. Germline V gives CDR1 WSHSY, CDR2 SAAADI. Trimming removed 7 bases at V and 4 bases at J, with 17 bases between. These same records also appear under a second study, on T cells expressing NK-cell markers. Per that study: The eight sequenced donors comprised seven who were HCMV-seropositive and one who was seronegative. Anti-gamma-delta TCR antibody use in several experiments restricted sorting to alpha-beta TCR T cells.

Specimen: PBMCs. The clonotype originates from a woman aged 18-29 years in good health. The chain joins TRBV10-2 to TRBJ2-1, with D possibly being TRBD2 (5 bases). The DNA for the CDR3 is TGCGCCAGCACCGTAACTAGTCCGGGGTACAATGAGCAGTTCTTC. It is translated as CASTVTSPGYNEQFF.